What follows are 4 T cell receptor beta chains derived from one specimen sequenced in a study of blood T cell repertoires in COVID-19. Assay used: immunoSEQ multiplex PCR; TCRdb lists only in-frame clones, some missing. The data contain some 270,000 clones, around nine tenths of them seen just once; the ten biggest clones take up about 10%. Material for sequencing was peripheral blood. The origin of the receptors is a man aged 35 to 55 with active or convalescent COVID-19.

The chain has TRBV7-8 and TRBJ1-2; D perhaps matches TRBD1 (6 bases). Trimming removed 5 bases from V and 8 bases from J, with 24 bases in between. The CDR3 extends over 16 amino acids. Looked up from germline, CDR1 is SGHVS and CDR2 is FQNEAQ. The CDR3 region has the DNA TGTGCCAGCAGCCAATTCCGGGACAAGGGGCTGACCGGCTACACCTTC. The encoded protein is CASSQFRDKGLTGYTF.

This sequence joins TRBV7-9 and TRBJ1-1; D is unresolved. Germline lookup yields CDR1 SEHNR and CDR2 FQNEAQ (reference sequence). The CDR3 has 13 residues. With 5 bases removed from V and 7 bases from J, the gap between germline ends came to 14 bases. The CDR3 here is CASSALRSDEAFF. DNA for the CDR3: TGTGCCAGCAGCGCTTTGAGGTCAGATGAAGCTTTCTTT.

This CDR3 is CASSSSGKGYTF. The CDR3 DNA reads TGTGCCAGCAGTTCTTCAGGGAAAGGCTACACCTTC. This chain joins TRBV28 and TRBJ1-2; D is perhaps TRBD1 (5 bases). V was clipped by 4 bases and J by 8 bases, with 11 bases between them. Germline values: CDR1 MDHEN, CDR2 SYDVKM. The CDR3 extends over 12 amino acids.

The CDR3 loop is CASLAGATDTQYF. Written as DNA, the CDR3 is TGTGCCAGCCTAGCGGGAGCCACAGATACGCAGTATTTT. The chain joins TRBV28 to TRBJ2-3, with 10 bases matching TRBD2. The CDR3 is 13 amino acids. CDR1 and CDR2 from the germline V gene are MDHEN and SYDVKM. J gave up 2 bases and V 8 bases, and 1 base lay outside the gene matches.